The 14 T cell receptor beta chains listed next were all sequenced from one sample in a study of OX40 agonist ivuxolimab in advanced cancers. Sequencing was performed with immunoSEQ multiplex PCR; in TCRdb, only in-frame clones are kept and a portion is missing. The sample has 100,000 or so clones, 90% to 96% seen once; the top ten hold 2% to 2.5%. The sequencing used CD4+ or CD8+ T cells sorted from blood, collected in a trial of the OX40 agonist ivuxolimab. These receptors were taken from an adult with an advanced solid tumor such as melanoma, head and neck, liver or kidney cancer.

The V and J genes are TRBV4-3 and TRBJ2-5; TRBD2 aligns across 8 bases. The J call may not be correct, given that the DNA end is closer to TRBJ2-7. The CDR3 length is 17 residues. From germline, CDR1 is LGHNA and CDR2 YSLEER. CDR3 amino acids: CASSQDPQSGGAYEQYF. The CDR3 nucleotides read TGCGCCAGCAGCCAAGATCCCCAAAGCGGGGGAGCCTACGAGCAGTACTTC.

This clone was observed once. The chain combines TRBV7-9 with TRBJ2-7; 10 bases are a match to TRBD2. Germline V gene sequence: CDR1 SEHNR, CDR2 FQNEAQ (reference sequence). With V trimmed by 4 bases and J by 0 bases, 9 bases remained unmatched. The CDR3 runs to 17 residues. The DNA of the CDR3 is TGTGCCAGCAGCTCAACTCTAGCGGGGGAGAGCTCCTACGAGCAGTACTTC. This gives the protein CASSSTLAGESSYEQYF.

The chain employs TRBV6-5 and TRBJ2-7, with D uncertain. The CDR3 length is 12 residues. Trimming stripped 2 bases from V and 6 bases from J, with 8 bases between. CDR1 MNHEY and CDR2 SVGAGI come from the germline V gene. The CDR3 loop is CASSYGATEQYF. The CDR3 coding sequence is TGTGCCAGCAGTTACGGCGCCACCGAGCAGTACTTC.

The chain has TRBV7-8 and TRBJ2-7; D gene uncertain. V lost 1 base and J 2 bases, leaving 9 bases between the germline ends. The CDR3 spans 14 residues. Per germline, CDR1 SGHVS and CDR2 FQNEAQ. CDR3 residues: CASSLGYGAYEQYF. In nucleotides, the CDR3 is TGTGCCAGCAGCTTAGGTTATGGGGCCTACGAGCAGTACTTC.

The chain employs TRBV2 and TRBJ1-1; no firm D call. This CDR3 contains 13 residues. Germline loops: CDR1 SNHLY, CDR2 FYNNEI. The V end was cut by 3 bases, the J end by 0 bases, with 5 bases between. CDR3 nucleotide sequence: TGTGCCAGCAGTGACGGGATGAACACTGAAGCTTTCTTT. This gives the protein CASSDGMNTEAFF.

This chain uses TRBV6-1 with TRBJ2-1; D may be TRBD2 (7 bases). Trimming stripped 6 bases from V and 4 bases from J, with 19 bases between. Looked up from germline, CDR1 is MNHNS and CDR2 is SASEGT. This CDR3 spans 16 amino acids. The CDR3 DNA is TGTGCCAGCAGCGAACCCCGGGGGGCGGCTTACAATGAGCAGTTCTTC. It codes for CASSEPRGAAYNEQFF.

V usage is TRBV5-4 and J usage is TRBJ1-6; D unclear. Germline CDR1 is SGHNT and CDR2 is YYREEE (reference sequence). The CDR3 consists of 15 residues. V was trimmed by 5 bases and J by 5 bases, leaving 14 bases between them. CDR3 nucleotides: TGTGCCAGCAGAGACGGACGTATCGATAATTCACCCCTCCACTTT. This gives the protein CASRDGRIDNSPLHF.

The J gene is TRBJ2-7, the V gene TRBV19; D is unclear. In germline, CDR1 is LNHDA, CDR2 SQIVND (reference sequence). This CDR3 is built from 14 residues. The V gene lost 1 base and the J gene lost 4 bases, with 11 bases spanning the gap. The CDR3 sequence is CASSIAPGLYEQYF. The CDR3 nucleotides are TGTGCCAGTAGTATAGCTCCGGGTTTATACGAGCAGTACTTC.

This sequence joins TRBV18 and TRBJ1-6, with 9 bases fitting TRBD1. Trimming cost V 3 bases and J 10 bases; bases outside gene matches: 10. The CDR3 length is 16 residues. Per the germline V gene, CDR1 is KGHSH and CDR2 is LQKENI. CDR3 sequence: CASSPSPGQGDSPLHF. The DNA of the CDR3 is TGTGCCAGCTCACCTTCACCGGGACAGGGAGACTCACCCCTCCACTTT. Complete variable domain (other parts from reference TRBV18 and TRBJ1-6): NAGVMQNPRHLVRRRGQEARLRCSPMKGHSHVYWYRQLPEEGLKFMVYLQKENIIDESGMPKERFSAEFPKEGPSILRIQQVVRGDSAAYFCASSPSPGQGDSPLHFGNGTRLTVT.

This rearrangement joins TRBV7-9 to TRBJ1-1; possible D gene TRBD1, 5 bases. With 3 bases removed from V and 0 bases from J, the gap between germline ends came to 14 bases. The V gene's germline CDR1 is SEHNR and CDR2 FQNEAQ (reference sequence). The CDR3 is 16 residues long. The CDR3 region is CASSLVPGRMNTEAFF. Written as DNA, the CDR3 is TGTGCCAGCAGCTTGGTACCGGGACGGATGAACACTGAAGCTTTCTTT.

This sequence joins TRBV19 and TRBJ1-2; 7 bases fit TRBD1. CDR1 is LNHDA and CDR2 is SQIVND in the germline V gene (reference sequence). The CDR3 spans 14 residues. J gave up 3 bases and V 3 bases, and 4 bases lay outside the gene matches. The CDR3 spells CASSIGQGDYGYTF. The CDR3 DNA sequence: TGTGCCAGTAGTATTGGCCAGGGGGACTATGGCTACACCTTC.

The chain joins TRBV5-1 to TRBJ2-7; D is possibly TRBD1 or TRBD2 (5 bases each). Germline lookup yields CDR1 SGHRS and CDR2 YFSETQ. Trimming cost V 3 bases and J 0 bases, with 10 bases left between them. This CDR3 spans 14 amino acids. This chain's CDR3 is CASSWGRTSYEQYF. The CDR3 DNA is TGCGCCAGCAGCTGGGGACGGACCTCCTACGAGCAGTACTTC. Full variable domain (outside the CDR3, taken from reference TRBV5-1 and TRBJ2-7): KAGVTQTPRYLIKTRGQQVTLSCSPISGHRSVSWYQQTPGQGLQFLFEYFSETQRNKGNFPGRFSGRQFSNSRSEMNVSTLELGDSALYLCASSWGRTSYEQYFGPGTRLTVT.

The rearrangement joins TRBV10-3 to TRBJ2-7, with 9 nucleotides matching TRBD2. This CDR3 has 14 amino acids. V shed 4 bases and J 2 bases; nucleotides not matched to a gene: 3. Germline values: CDR1 ENHRY, CDR2 SYGVKD. For the CDR3, the DNA is TGTGCCATCAGTGGCAGCGGGGGGCCCTACGAGCAGTACTTC. Translation: CAISGSGGPYEQYF.

This clone was observed a single time. The genes are TRBV5-6 and TRBJ2-3, with TRBD2 identical over 11 bases. The CDR3 loop spans 17 amino acids. The J segment lost 0 bases and the V segment lost 2 bases, leaving 5 bases of the junction unmatched. CDR1 and CDR2 from the germline V gene are SGHDT and YYEEEE. CDR3 in DNA: TGTGCCAGCAGCTTCGCGACTAGCGGGGAGAGCACAGATACGCAGTATTTT. Translating gives CASSFATSGESTDTQYF.